Described below is a single T cell receptor (beta chain) sequence and its context. Antigen specificity is unknown. These data are taken from a study of beta chain features in type 1 diabetes. In the study overall: Investigators examined approximately 100,000,000 sorted cells across all samples.

Study-wide results and caveats: Patients with Type 1 diabetes showed moderately but significantly shorter TCRB CDR3s in all four CD4+ subsets. Because the template was cDNA, high-expressing cells might be over-represented. Researchers could not determine here whether HLA type influences TCRB rearrangement.

CDR3 length equals 12 residues. Germline lookup yields CDR1 SGHDT and CDR2 YYEEEE. V shed 3 bases and J shed 6 bases, with 10 bases lying between them. A single heparinised blood sample, averaging approximately 0.12 L, was obtained per donor. Reverse transcription of all isolated RNA meant that expressed TCRB transcripts were sequenced. Method: immunoSEQ multiplex PCR; TCRdb's copy keeps in-frame clones and lacks some. Among 600,000 or so clones, around 12% were seen once, and the ten largest hold approximately 0.11%. This sequence originates from a man younger than 40 with type 1 diabetes. Sequencing was performed on naive CD4+ T cells from blood. This chain connects TRBV5-6 to TRBJ2-7, with a tentative D call TRBD1 (6 bases). CDR3: CASSWGTSEQYF. CDR3 DNA sequence: TGTGCCAGCAGCTGGGGGACAAGCGAGCAGTACTTC.